The clone carrying this T cell receptor beta chain is a singleton in its sample. This CDR3 has 17 residues. The data belong to a study of T cell changes during pregnancy in multiple sclerosis. Sequencing used immunoSEQ multiplex PCR; TCRdb keeps in-frame clones, though not all of them. The sample holds approximately 69,000 clones; around 94% are singletons and the top ten take 2% to 2.5%. Sequenced here: peripheral blood, sampled in the second trimester of pregnancy. J is TRBJ2-3 and V is TRBV21-1; the D call in the table, TRBD2, was not verified against the DNA. TRBV21-1 is a pseudogene locus. This sequence originates from a female donor in good health, enrolled as a control in a pregnancy study. The CDR3 DNA reads as TGTGCCAGCAGAGGGGTCCCTTGGAGGGGTGTCACAGATACGCAGTATTTT. Encoded protein: CASRGVPWRGVTDTQYF.